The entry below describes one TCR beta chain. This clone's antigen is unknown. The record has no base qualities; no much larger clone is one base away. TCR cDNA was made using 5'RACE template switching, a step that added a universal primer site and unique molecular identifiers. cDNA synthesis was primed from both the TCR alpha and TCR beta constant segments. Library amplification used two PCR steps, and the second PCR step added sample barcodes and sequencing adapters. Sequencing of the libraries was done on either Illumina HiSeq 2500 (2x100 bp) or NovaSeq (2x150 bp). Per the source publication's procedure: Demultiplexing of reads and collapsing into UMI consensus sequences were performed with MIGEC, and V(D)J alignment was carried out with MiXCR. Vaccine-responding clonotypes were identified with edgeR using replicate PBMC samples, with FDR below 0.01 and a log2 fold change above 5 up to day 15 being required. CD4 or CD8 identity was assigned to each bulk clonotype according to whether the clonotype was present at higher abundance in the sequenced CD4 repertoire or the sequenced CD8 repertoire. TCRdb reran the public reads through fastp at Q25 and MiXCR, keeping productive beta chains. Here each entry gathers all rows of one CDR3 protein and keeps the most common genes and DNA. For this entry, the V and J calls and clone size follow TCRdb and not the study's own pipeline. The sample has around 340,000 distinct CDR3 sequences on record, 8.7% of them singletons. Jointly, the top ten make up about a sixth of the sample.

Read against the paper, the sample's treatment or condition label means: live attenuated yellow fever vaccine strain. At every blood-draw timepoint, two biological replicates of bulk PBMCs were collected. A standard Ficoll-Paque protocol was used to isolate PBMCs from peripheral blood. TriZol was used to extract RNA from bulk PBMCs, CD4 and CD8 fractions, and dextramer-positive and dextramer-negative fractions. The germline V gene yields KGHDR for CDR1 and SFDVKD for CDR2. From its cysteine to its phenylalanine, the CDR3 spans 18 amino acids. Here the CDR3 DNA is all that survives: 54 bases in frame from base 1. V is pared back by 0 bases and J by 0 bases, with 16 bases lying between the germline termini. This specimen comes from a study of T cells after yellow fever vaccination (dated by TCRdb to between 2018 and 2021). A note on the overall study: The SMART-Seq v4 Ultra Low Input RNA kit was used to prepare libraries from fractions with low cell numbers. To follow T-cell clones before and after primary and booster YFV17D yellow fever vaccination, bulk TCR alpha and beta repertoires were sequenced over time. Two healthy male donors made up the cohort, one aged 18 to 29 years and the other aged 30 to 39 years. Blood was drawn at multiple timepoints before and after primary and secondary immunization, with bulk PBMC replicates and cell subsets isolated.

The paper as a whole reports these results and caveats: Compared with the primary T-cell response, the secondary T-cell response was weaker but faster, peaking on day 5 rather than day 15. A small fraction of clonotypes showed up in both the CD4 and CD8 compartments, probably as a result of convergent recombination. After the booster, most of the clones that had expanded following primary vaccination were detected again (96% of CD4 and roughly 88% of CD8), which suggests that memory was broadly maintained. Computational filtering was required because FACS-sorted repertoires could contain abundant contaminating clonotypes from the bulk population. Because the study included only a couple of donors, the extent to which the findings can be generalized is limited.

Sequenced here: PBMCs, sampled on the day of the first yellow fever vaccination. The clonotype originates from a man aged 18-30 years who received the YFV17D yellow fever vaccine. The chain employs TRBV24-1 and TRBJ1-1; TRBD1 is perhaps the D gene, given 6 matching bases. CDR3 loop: CATSDLRFGRGMNTEAFF. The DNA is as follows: TGTGCCACCAGTGATTTGAGGTTCGGGAGGGGGATGAACACTGAAGCTTTCTTT.